This passage covers 26 T cell receptor beta chains from one sample sequenced in a study of T-cell reconstitution after alpha-beta-depleted transplantation in children. During its preparation, the TCRbeta library received unique molecular identifiers. TCRdb re-called the PCR reads with MiXCR, one entry per CDR3 protein. The table lists 350,000 to 500,000 distinct CDR3 sequences, over 40% of them singletons. The sequences come from PBMCs, collected before TCRalphabeta/CD19-depleted stem cell transplant. The receptors stem from a girl aged 2 to 10 with aplastic anemia, due to receive a stem cell transplant.

This clonotype appeared many times. V and J are TRBV9 and TRBJ1-2, with D unclear. This CDR3 contains 12 residues. The germline V gene encodes CDR1 SGDLS and CDR2 YYNGEE. The V end lost 4 bases, the J end lost 6 bases, and 10 bases lay between the germline ends. In DNA, the CDR3 is TGTGCCAGCAGCCGCAGGACGGATGGCTACACCTTC. Protein sequence: CASSRRTDGYTF.

This chain connects TRBV28 to TRBJ2-1; D tentatively fits TRBD1 or TRBD2 (5 bases each). Germline assignment: CDR1 MDHEN and CDR2 SYDVKM. V dropped 6 bases and J dropped 8 bases, with 20 bases sitting between them. This CDR3 spans 15 amino acids. The DNA of the CDR3 is TGTGCCAGCAGAGTCGGGACCCGTTGGGCGGATGAGCAGTTCTTC. This codes for CASRVGTRWADEQFF.

This clonotype has only a few counts. CDR3 nucleotide sequence: TGTGCCAGCAGTTTTCGCGGCCCGGTCGGGCAGCCCCAGCATTTT. The encoded protein is CASSFRGPVGQPQHF. The rearrangement joins TRBV12-3 or TRBV12-4 to TRBJ1-5; no clear D. The CDR3 runs 15 residues. The V gene lost 3 bases and the J gene lost 7 bases, with 16 bases spanning the gap.

The rearrangement uses TRBV28 and TRBJ2-3, with 7 bases identical to TRBD2. V shed 5 bases, J shed 2 bases, and the junction held 7 bases outside the gene matches. This CDR3 is built from 15 residues. The V gene's germline CDR1 is MDHEN and CDR2 SYDVKM. The CDR3 is CASSAYSGFTDTQYF. CDR3 bases: TGTGCCAGCAGTGCCTATAGCGGGTTCACAGATACGCAGTATTTT.

The rearrangement links TRBV6-1 to TRBJ2-1; D is unresolved. CDR1 and CDR2 (germline): MNHNS, SASEGT. V was pared by 6 bases and J by 0 bases, with 12 bases between. The CDR3 runs to 15 residues. DNA for the CDR3: TGTGCCAGCAGCTCCACAACGGGCTCCTACAATGAGCAGTTCTTC. Translation gives CASSSTTGSYNEQFF.

This clonotype was found once. The V gene is TRBV27, the J gene TRBJ1-1; D gene uncertain. The CDR3 has 13 amino acids. Germline-derived CDR1 and CDR2 are MNHEY and SMNVEV (reference sequence). Trimming took off 6 bases at V and 5 bases at J, with 13 bases between the two ends. The CDR3 region is CASRHNGRTEAFF. The DNA for the CDR3 is TGTGCCAGCAGACATAACGGAAGGACTGAAGCTTTCTTT.

This chain links TRBV4-3 with TRBJ2-1, with D possibly matching TRBD2 (5 bases). The CDR3 runs 17 residues. Germline CDR1 reads LGHNA; CDR2 reads YSLEER. Trimming removed 3 bases at V and 2 bases at J, with 17 bases between. The CDR3 DNA reads TGCGCCAGCAGCCACCAAAGGAGGTCCGGGACCTACAATGAGCAGTTCTTC. This codes for CASSHQRRSGTYNEQFF.

This clonotype has more than one count but fewer than ten. V and J are TRBV20-1 and TRBJ1-3; D might be TRBD1 (6 bases). Trimming left V 3 bases short and J 7 bases short, with 19 bases between. The CDR3 runs 15 residues. Germline V gives CDR1 DFQATT, CDR2 SNEGSKA (reference sequence). In nucleotides, the CDR3 is TGCAGTGCTAGCCCTAGGGGGGCTAGGCGGAACACCATATATTTT. This gives the protein CSASPRGARRNTIYF.

This clonotype was seen repeatedly, ten times or more. The gene calls are TRBV2 and TRBJ2-7; possible D gene TRBD2, 5 bases. CDR1 and CDR2 from the germline V gene are SNHLY and FYNNEI. V lost 6 bases and J lost 5, with 17 bases in between. The CDR3 spans 14 residues. Here the CDR3 reads CASRPIARVNEQYF. The CDR3, as DNA: TGTGCCAGCAGACCCATCGCGCGGGTCAACGAGCAGTACTTC.

This clonotype has more than one count but fewer than ten. This chain connects TRBV19 to TRBJ1-1; the match to TRBD1 covers 9 bases. The CDR3 runs 14 residues. J was trimmed by 7 bases and V by 4 bases; bases with no gene match: 7. Germline V gene sequence: CDR1 LNHDA, CDR2 SQIVND (reference sequence). The CDR3, as DNA: TGTGCCAGTAGTACCACAGGGGGCACCGGTGAAGCTTTCTTT. Protein: CASSTTGGTGEAFF.

In its sample, this clonotype was seen many times. The V call is TRBV20-1, the J call TRBJ1-1; the D is unclear. Per germline, CDR1 DFQATT and CDR2 SNEGSKA (reference sequence). This CDR3 region has 16 residues. Trimming removed 2 bases at V and 1 base at J, with 17 bases between. CDR3 nucleotide sequence: TGCAGTGCTAGACCTTGGACGCGAGGAGGGAACACTGAAGCTTTCTTT. As protein: CSARPWTRGGNTEAFF.

This clonotype turned up a few times. The rearrangement links TRBV20-1 to TRBJ2-3, with D hard to call. V lost 3 bases and J lost 0, with 13 bases in between. CDR1 and CDR2 from the germline V gene are DFQATT and SNEGSKA (reference sequence). CDR3 length equals 15 residues. The CDR3 region is CSASTGDSSTDTQYF. The CDR3 DNA sequence: TGCAGTGCTAGTACCGGAGACTCTAGCACAGATACGCAGTATTTT.

This clonotype came up once. The rearrangement joins TRBV4-2 to TRBJ2-1; D unresolved. Germline values: CDR1 LGHNA, CDR2 YNFKEQ. The CDR3 runs to 14 residues. The V end was cut by 0 bases, the J end by 6 bases, with 9 bases between. This CDR3 reads CASSQDGTINEQFF. The CDR3 DNA is TGTGCCAGCAGCCAAGATGGCACAATCAATGAGCAGTTCTTC.

The chain couples TRBV27 to TRBJ2-1; D gene unclear. Germline V gene data show CDR1 as MNHEY and CDR2 as SMNVEV (reference sequence). The CDR3 runs to 12 residues. V was pared by 2 bases and J by 11 bases, with 10 bases between. CDR3 residues: CASSLPSSQQFF. CDR3 nucleotides: TGTGCCAGCAGTTTACCCTCGTCTCAGCAGTTCTTC.

This clonotype was observed a handful of times. The chain uses TRBV5-1 and TRBJ2-1; a weak D match, TRBD1 (6 bases). The CDR3 sequence is 13 residues long. V lost 6 bases, J lost 2 bases, and 9 bases lay in between. Germline V gene lookup returns CDR1 SGHRS and CDR2 YFSETQ. The CDR3 sequence is CASTSGAYNEQFF. The CDR3 DNA sequence: TGCGCCAGCACCTCAGGGGCCTACAATGAGCAGTTCTTC.

This clonotype was picked up a small number of times. V usage is TRBV7-9 and J usage is TRBJ1-2; D ambiguous. The germline CDR1 and CDR2 sequences are SEHNR and FQNEAQ (reference sequence). The CDR3 covers 12 residues. Trimming left V 3 bases short and J 4 bases short, with 6 bases between. CDR3 in DNA: TGTGCCAGCAGCTTTGGCGTCTATGGCTACACCTTC. This translates into CASSFGVYGYTF.

The chain joins TRBV20-1 to TRBJ1-6; 7 bases match TRBD1. Germline V gives CDR1 DFQATT, CDR2 SNEGSKA (reference sequence). This CDR3 comprises 15 residues. Germline trimming cut 0 bases from V and 6 bases from J; bases unmatched to any gene: 5. The CDR3: CSAREAGGSNSPLHF. CDR3 coding DNA: TGCAGTGCTAGAGAGGCAGGGGGTAGTAATTCACCCCTCCACTTT.

The V call is TRBV12-3 or TRBV12-4, the J call TRBJ1-5; D gene uncertain. The germline V and J ends were trimmed by 7 bases and 6 bases, with 16 bases remaining between them. The CDR3 extends over 14 amino acids. CDR3 in DNA: TGTGCCAGCACCCTCGAGGAGGTTGGTCAGCCCCAGCATTTT. Protein product: CASTLEEVGQPQHF.

The V gene is TRBV7-2, the J gene TRBJ2-1, with a possible D match to TRBD2 (6 bases). There are 12 residues in the CDR3. The V gene's germline CDR1 is SGHTA and CDR2 FQGNSA. V shed 2 bases and J shed 12 bases, with 11 bases lying between them. CDR3 in amino acids: CASSLRAGMQFF. The CDR3 nucleotides are TGTGCCAGCAGCTTAAGAGCGGGCATGCAGTTCTTC.

With regard to this clonotype: A read error may produce the germline difference seen at one junction end. The rearrangement uses TRBV6-5 and TRBJ2-5; D is undetermined. The CDR3 totals 13 residues. CDR1 is MNHEY and CDR2 is SVGAGI in the germline V gene. CDR3 sequence reads: CPSSYSIGETQYF. The CDR3 region has the DNA TGTCCCAGCAGTTACTCGATAGGGGAGACCCAGTACTTC.

The chain is built from TRBV4-1 and TRBJ1-1; unclear D gene. CDR1 MGHRA and CDR2 YSYEKL come from the germline V gene. The CDR3 contains 14 residues. V was shortened by 0 bases and J by 10 bases, with 15 bases between the two germline ends. The DNA of the CDR3 is TGCGCCAGCAGCCAAGAAGCTTCTCGGCGGGGAGCTTTCTTT. Protein sequence: CASSQEASRRGAFF.

This clonotype was counted many times. The CDR3 DNA follows: TGTGCCAGCACCCGGGACCAGGTACACAATGAGCAGTTCTTC. Its translation: CASTRDQVHNEQFF. V and J are TRBV12-3 or TRBV12-4 and TRBJ2-1; D may match TRBD1 or TRBD2 (5 bases each). The CDR3 length is 14 residues. Trimming took 7 bases from V and 5 from J, leaving 15 bases between them.

The V and J genes are TRBV5-5 and TRBJ2-5; either TRBD1 or TRBD2 may fit D (5 bases each). The CDR3 has 17 amino acids. V gave up 0 bases and J gave up 1 base, with 16 bases separating them. Germline CDR1 SGHKS, CDR2 YYEKEE (reference sequence). The CDR3 reads CASSLVAGTRPQETQYF. The CDR3 DNA reads TGTGCCAGCAGCTTGGTCGCTGGGACCAGGCCCCAAGAGACCCAGTACTTC.

This chain joins TRBV24-1 and TRBJ2-7; D uncertain. V lost 10 bases and J 2 bases, leaving 23 bases between the germline ends. Germline CDR1 KGHDR, CDR2 SFDVKD. The CDR3 covers 16 residues. The CDR3 loop is CATPVLTYNSTYEQYF. The CDR3 coding sequence is TGTGCCACTCCCGTACTGACATACAACTCAACCTACGAGCAGTACTTC.

The chain joins TRBV20-1 to TRBJ2-1; 12 nucleotides line up with TRBD2. This CDR3 spans 17 amino acids. Per the germline V gene, CDR1 is DFQATT and CDR2 is SNEGSKA (reference sequence). The ends lost 5 bases at V and 5 bases at J; junction bases unmatched: 13. The CDR3 spells CSADGLAGHEWDNEQFF. The DNA for the CDR3 is TGCAGTGCTGACGGACTAGCGGGACATGAGTGGGACAATGAGCAGTTCTTC.

In this sample, this clonotype turned up once. Its ends do not fully match the called genes, so a read error is possible. J is TRBJ1-5 and V is TRBV6-1, with D unresolved. The CDR3 is made up of 15 amino acids. The V gene's germline CDR1 is MNHNS and CDR2 SASEGT. CDR3 sequence (DNA): TGTGCCAGCAGCGAAGGACGGCTCTCTTATCAGCCCCAGCATTTT. It translates to CASSEGRLSYQPQHF.